This T cell receptor beta chain was found in a study of OX40 agonist ivuxolimab in advanced cancers. At the level of the study: The dose of intravenous ivuxolimab that patients received every 2 weeks ranged from 0.01 to 10 mg/kg. Prior checkpoint blockade (anti-PD-1, anti-PD-L1 or anti-CTLA-4) was permitted; around 37% had it.

Note on this clone: The antigen is not known.

Method: immunoSEQ multiplex PCR; TCRdb's copy keeps in-frame clones and lacks some. The sample has fewer than 70,000 clones; around 85% are singletons. General study findings and limits: Determination of antigen specificity was not performed for the expanded peripheral T cells. On average, CD8+ T cells had more expanded clones than CD4+.

CDR3 length: 14 amino acids. CDR1 is MNHEY and CDR2 is SMNVEV in the germline V gene (reference sequence). Deletions cut 6 bases from V and 1 base from J, with 13 bases between. The TCR was taken from an adult with an advanced solid tumor such as melanoma, head and neck, liver or kidney cancer. Sample: CD4+ or CD8+ T cells sorted from blood, taken in a trial of the OX40 agonist ivuxolimab. The V gene is TRBV27, the J gene TRBJ2-7, with D perhaps TRBD2 (6 bases). CDR3 region: CASRPRTTSYEQYF. For the CDR3, the DNA is TGTGCCAGCAGGCCCAGGACTACATCCTACGAGCAGTACTTC.